This T cell receptor (beta chain) was documented in a study of cytomegalovirus exposure and HLA in healthy donors. V was shortened by 5 bases and J by 5 bases, with 21 bases between the two germline ends. Germline lookup yields CDR1 MNHEY and CDR2 SMNVEV (reference sequence). CDR3 length equals 16 residues. Measured with immunoSEQ multiplex PCR; TCRdb has only the in-frame clones, and not every one. The sample gives about 98,000 clones, 70% to 90% of which show up once; roughly 4.3% is in the top ten. In this sample, this clone turned up many times. Its cognate antigen is unknown. The study's findings and limits: A classifier reportedly called cytomegalovirus status with high sensitivity and specificity.

The rearrangement joins TRBV27 to TRBJ2-5, with TRBD1 as a possible D gene (6 bases). Source material: PBMCs. This TCR was sampled from a woman aged 25 to 39 in good health and CMV-seronegative. The CDR3 here is CASSSWGRSVLETQYF. CDR3 nucleotides: TGTGCCAGCAGTAGCTGGGGGCGAAGCGTTCTGGAGACCCAGTACTTC.